One and the same sample provided the 21 T cell receptor beta chains below, sequenced in a study of blood T cell repertoires in COVID-19. TCRdb's copy holds only in-frame clones and misses some; the assay was immunoSEQ multiplex PCR. The sample yields under 150,000 clones, more than 60% seen once. Sequencing used peripheral blood. The receptors originated from a man of 80 years or more with acute or convalescent COVID-19.

The table lists this clone with a few counts. The chain has TRBV7-8 and TRBJ1-5, with 7 bases matching TRBD1. The V gene end was trimmed by 2 bases and the J gene end by 2 bases; junction bases not matched to a gene: 3. Germline lookup yields CDR1 SGHVS and CDR2 FQNEAQ. CDR3 size: 15 residues. CDR3 DNA: TGTGCCAGCAGCTTAAGGGGGCTTGGCAATCAGCCCCAGCATTTT. Translation: CASSLRGLGNQPQHF.

The chain is built from TRBV7-2 and TRBJ2-2; D gene uncertain. The germline gives CDR1 SGHTA, CDR2 FQGNSA. The CDR3 is 14 residues long. V lost 2 bases, J lost 4 bases, and 8 bases lay in between. CDR3 residues: CASSLLLSTGELFF. In nucleotides, the CDR3 is TGTGCCAGCAGCTTACTTCTGTCCACCGGGGAGCTGTTTTTT.

This clone was seen a few times. The CDR3 loop is CSVVEGWSTDTQYF. The CDR3 nucleotides are TGCAGCGTTGTGGAGGGGTGGAGCACAGATACGCAGTATTTT. V gene TRBV29-1 combines with J gene TRBJ2-3; TRBD2 might be the D (6 bases). This CDR3 contains 14 residues. V was cut by 4 bases and J by 0 bases, with 11 bases left in between. Per germline, CDR1 SQVTM and CDR2 ANQGSEA.

J is TRBJ2-7 and V is TRBV18, with 7 bases lining up with TRBD1. The CDR3 consists of 13 residues. The germline V gene encodes CDR1 KGHSH and CDR2 LQKENI. V lost 3 bases, J lost 5 bases, and 4 bases stayed unmatched. CDR3 in DNA: TGTGCCAGCTCACCCAGACAGGGTGACGAGCAGTACTTC. Protein product: CASSPRQGDEQYF.

Worth noting for this clone: Other DNA sequences of this sample code for an identical CDR3. This chain uses TRBV5-1 with TRBJ1-3; maybe TRBD1 (6 bases). The germline V gene has CDR1 SGHRS and CDR2 YFSETQ. The V end lost 2 bases, the J end lost 2 bases, and 8 bases lay between the germline ends. This CDR3 is built from 14 residues. CDR3 nucleotides: TGCGCCAGCAGCTTACAGGGTACTGGAAACACCATATATTTT. Encoded protein: CASSLQGTGNTIYF.

J is TRBJ2-7 and V is TRBV6-1, with D possibly being TRBD1 (5 bases). Trimming pared 1 base from V and 5 bases from J, leaving 15 bases between. This CDR3 has 15 residues. The germline V gene has CDR1 MNHNS and CDR2 SASEGT. The CDR3 loop is CASSEGAGLPDEQYF. The CDR3 DNA is TGTGCCAGCAGTGAAGGGGCAGGGCTGCCCGACGAGCAGTACTTC.

The chain couples TRBV10-3 to TRBJ1-2; TRBD1 matches 7 bases. CDR1 is ENHRY and CDR2 is SYGVKD in the germline V gene. The V segment lost 8 bases and the J segment 3 bases; nucleotides outside the gene matches: 15. This CDR3 region has 16 residues. Written as DNA, the CDR3 is TGTGCCATCCTCACAAATGGGACAGCGGCCTACTATGGCTACACCTTC. It translates to CAILTNGTAAYYGYTF.

The chain recombines TRBV5-3 with TRBJ1-3, with no clear D. TRBV5-3 is an ORF, and what it does is uncertain. V lost 1 base to trimming and J lost 0 bases, with 5 bases between them. The CDR3 is made up of 14 amino acids. The CDR3 loop is CARSLISSGNTIYF. DNA for the CDR3: TGTGCCAGAAGCTTGATATCCTCTGGAAACACCATATATTTT.

This chain joins TRBV5-4 and TRBJ2-2; D remains ambiguous. This CDR3 region has 13 residues. CDR1 is SGHNT, CDR2 YYREEE, per germline (reference sequence). The V and J ends lost 0 bases and 6 bases respectively, with 6 bases between them. CDR3 protein: CASSLGTPGELFF. In DNA, the CDR3 is TGTGCCAGCAGCTTGGGCACTCCCGGGGAGCTGTTTTTT.

J is TRBJ1-2 and V is TRBV9; 8 positions agree with TRBD1. Unmatched junction bases numbered 12, after V lost 3 bases and J lost 8 bases. Germline V gene sequence: CDR1 SGDLS, CDR2 YYNGEE. The CDR3 sequence is 15 residues long. CDR3 in DNA: TGTGCCAGCAGCGCAGCCGCAGGGGGCAGGAGCGGCTACACCTTC. Encoded protein: CASSAAAGGRSGYTF.

This clone was seen a single time. This chain links TRBV6-1 with TRBJ1-2; 8 nucleotides line up with TRBD1. Germline loops: CDR1 MNHNS, CDR2 SASEGT. V lost 0 bases, J lost 8 bases, and 14 bases stayed unmatched. There are 17 residues in the CDR3. For the CDR3, the DNA is TGTGCCAGCAGTGAAGCGCAGGGGGCCGCTGCTCCTGGCGGCTACACCTTC. Translated: CASSEAQGAAAPGGYTF.

CDR3 bases: TGTGCCACCAGTGATTCGGGTAGGAGTCAGCCCCAGCATTTT. Encoded protein: CATSDSGRSQPQHF. This sequence joins TRBV24-1 and TRBJ1-5; no reliable D call. V shed 2 bases and J shed 6 bases, with 10 bases lying between them. This CDR3 contains 14 residues. Germline V gives CDR1 KGHDR, CDR2 SFDVKD.

The chain couples TRBV5-5 to TRBJ2-1; TRBD2 aligns across 9 bases. With V trimmed by 4 bases and J by 1 base, 12 bases remained unmatched. Germline lookup yields CDR1 SGHKS and CDR2 YYEKEE (reference sequence). The CDR3 contains 18 residues. The CDR3 spells CASSLGTSGGYSYNEQFF. DNA of the CDR3: TGTGCCAGCAGCCTGGGGACCAGCGGGGGGTATTCCTACAATGAGCAGTTCTTC.

This clone was observed at least ten times. The chain joins TRBV7-3 to TRBJ2-2, with a possible D match to TRBD1 (6 bases). The germline gives CDR1 SGHTA, CDR2 FQGTGA. The CDR3 spans 16 residues. V lost 5 bases and J 7 bases, leaving 20 bases between the germline ends. The CDR3 coding sequence is TGTGCCAGCAGCCCGACGGGAACAGGGCGCGGCGGGGAGCTGTTTTTT. Translated: CASSPTGTGRGGELFF. The full variable domain, with the rest looked up from reference TRBV7-3 and TRBJ2-2, is GAGVSQTPSNKVTEKGKYVELRCDPISGHTALYWYRQSLGQGPEFLIYFQGTGAADDSGLPNDRFFAVRPEGSVSTLKIQRTERGDSAVYLCASSPTGTGRGGELFFGEGSRLTVL.

V is TRBV19 and J is TRBJ1-2, with a possible D match to TRBD1 (5 bases). Germline CDR1 is LNHDA and CDR2 is SQIVND (reference sequence). There are 14 residues in the CDR3. V dropped 3 bases and J dropped 13 bases, with 21 bases sitting between them. The CDR3 protein is CASSMPGDSLRCTF. The CDR3 nucleotides are TGTGCCAGTAGTATGCCGGGAGACAGTTTGAGGTGCACCTTC.

The V and J genes are TRBV5-8 and TRBJ2-2, with D perhaps TRBD2 (5 bases). Germline lookup yields CDR1 SGHTS and CDR2 YDEGEE. The CDR3 totals 17 residues. The V gene lost 1 base and the J gene lost 0 bases, with 13 bases spanning the gap. This chain's CDR3 is CASSLRGISANTGELFF. The CDR3 bases are TGTGCCAGCAGCTTGCGGGGTATAAGCGCGAACACCGGGGAGCTGTTTTTT. Based on the CDR3 plus reference TRBV5-8 and TRBJ2-2, the full variable domain is EAGVTQSPTHLIKTRGQQATLRCSPISGHTSVYWYQQALGLGLQFLLWYDEGEERNRGNFPPRFSGRQFPNYSSELNVNALELEDSALYLCASSLRGISANTGELFFGEGSRLTVL.

The chain couples TRBV24-1 to TRBJ2-3, with 9 bases fitting TRBD1. V dropped 5 bases and J dropped 1; count of bases not matched to a gene: 12. This CDR3 has 18 residues. The germline V gene has CDR1 KGHDR and CDR2 SFDVKD. CDR3 sequence (DNA): TGTGCCACCAGTGCCTACTCCGGGGACAGGGAAGGCACAGATACGCAGTATTTT. Its translation: CATSAYSGDREGTDTQYF.

The chain is built from TRBV4-1 and TRBJ1-1; D might be TRBD1 (5 bases). V dropped 2 bases and J dropped 1 base, with 8 bases sitting between them. Germline CDR1 and CDR2: MGHRA and YSYEKL. This CDR3 has 14 amino acids. The CDR3 reads CASSQSQGNTEAFF. The CDR3, as DNA: TGCGCCAGCAGCCAATCCCAGGGGAACACTGAAGCTTTCTTT.

J is TRBJ2-5 and V is TRBV2, with a possible D match to TRBD2 (6 bases). The CDR3 is made up of 15 amino acids. From germline, CDR1 is SNHLY and CDR2 FYNNEI. Deletions cut 8 bases from V and 4 bases from J, with 20 bases between. The CDR3: CASRLEGRAGETQYF. CDR3 DNA sequence: TGTGCCAGCCGGTTGGAGGGACGAGCGGGAGAGACCCAGTACTTC.

The genes are TRBV5-1 and TRBJ1-1; D is perhaps TRBD1 (5 bases). This CDR3 is built from 14 residues. Germline-derived CDR1 and CDR2 are SGHRS and YFSETQ. Trimming stripped 0 bases from V and 5 bases from J, with 11 bases between. This CDR3 reads CASSLAGQGTEAFF. In DNA form, the CDR3 reads TGCGCCAGCAGCTTGGCCGGACAAGGAACTGAAGCTTTCTTT.

This clone appeared a few times. The CDR3 sequence: CASRPGPGQGSSGANVLTF. CDR3 coding DNA: TGTGCCAGCAGGCCTGGACCGGGACAGGGGAGTTCTGGGGCCAACGTCCTGACTTTC. The gene calls are TRBV6-2 or TRBV6-3 and TRBJ2-6; 10 positions match TRBD1. With V trimmed by 6 bases and J by 1 base, 12 bases remained unmatched. The CDR3 is 19 amino acids. Germline V gene sequence: CDR1 MNHEY, CDR2 SVGEGT.